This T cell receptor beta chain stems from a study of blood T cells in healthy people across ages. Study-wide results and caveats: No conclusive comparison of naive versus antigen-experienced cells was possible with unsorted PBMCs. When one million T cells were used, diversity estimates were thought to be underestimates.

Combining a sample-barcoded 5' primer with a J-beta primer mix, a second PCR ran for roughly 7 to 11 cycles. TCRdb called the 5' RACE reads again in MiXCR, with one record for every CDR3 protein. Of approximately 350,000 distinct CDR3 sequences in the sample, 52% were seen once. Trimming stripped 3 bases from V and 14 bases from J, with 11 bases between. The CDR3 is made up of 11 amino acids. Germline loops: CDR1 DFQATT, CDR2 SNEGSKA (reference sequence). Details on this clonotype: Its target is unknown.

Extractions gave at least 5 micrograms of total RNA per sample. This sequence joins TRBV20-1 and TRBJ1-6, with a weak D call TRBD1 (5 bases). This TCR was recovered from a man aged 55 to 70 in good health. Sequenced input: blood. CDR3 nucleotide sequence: TGCAGTGCTAGGGACAACCTGGCCCTCCACTTT. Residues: CSARDNLALHF.